These 7 T cell receptor beta chains were sequenced from one sample in a study of cytomegalovirus exposure and HLA in healthy donors. The PCR contained 60 Vbeta and 13 Jbeta primers. TCRdb keeps only in-frame clones here, not all; method: immunoSEQ multiplex PCR. The sample yields more than 85,000 clones, roughly an eighth seen once. Sequenced sample: PBMCs. The receptors come from a man in his forties in good health and CMV-seropositive.

The chain carries TRBV7-2 and TRBJ2-5, with D possibly being TRBD2 (5 bases). This CDR3 has 15 residues. CDR1 and CDR2 (germline): SGHTA, FQGNSA. Trimming pared 2 bases from V and 2 bases from J, leaving 12 bases between. The DNA for the CDR3 is TGTGCCAGCAGCTTAAACGGGAAACTACAAGAGACCCAGTACTTC. Residues: CASSLNGKLQETQYF.

The rearrangement uses TRBV15 and TRBJ2-5; 9 positions match TRBD1. This CDR3 spans 15 amino acids. The V segment lost 2 bases and the J segment 4 bases; nucleotides outside the gene matches: 5. Germline V gene sequence: CDR1 LNHNV, CDR2 YYDKDF (reference sequence). CDR3 in DNA: TGTGCCACCAGCAGAATTTCGACAGGGGGAGAGACCCAGTACTTC. Protein: CATSRISTGGETQYF.

This clone was detected only a few times. The chain carries TRBV9 and TRBJ2-7; 14 positions match TRBD2. Germline V gene sequence: CDR1 SGDLS, CDR2 YYNGEE. This CDR3 is 16 amino acids long. The V gene end was trimmed by 0 bases and the J gene end by 3 bases; junction bases not matched to a gene: 2. This CDR3 reads CASSVGGTSGSYEQYF. In nucleotides, the CDR3 is TGTGCCAGCAGCGTAGGAGGGACTAGCGGGAGCTACGAGCAGTACTTC.

This clone showed up many times. This chain joins TRBV6-6 and TRBJ2-5; 7 nucleotides line up with TRBD1. Trimming at V came to 5 bases and at J to 5 bases, leaving 5 bases not matched to a gene. CDR3 length equals 13 residues. CDR1 and CDR2 from the germline V gene are MNHNY and SVGAGI (reference sequence). The CDR3 DNA reads TGTGCCAGCAGTCGGGACAGTTGGGAGACCCAGTACTTC. The encoded protein is CASSRDSWETQYF.

A few counts support this clone. V and J are TRBV7-9 and TRBJ2-5, with 8 bases aligning to TRBD1. Looked up from germline, CDR1 is SEHNR and CDR2 is FQNEAQ (reference sequence). Losses at the gene ends were 8 bases for V and 4 bases for J; bases not matched to a gene: 12. The CDR3 has 15 amino acids. CDR3: CASAPIDRGLETQYF. CDR3 DNA: TGTGCCAGCGCCCCCATTGACAGGGGTTTAGAGACCCAGTACTTC.

The chain uses TRBV28 and TRBJ2-7; a possible D gene is TRBD1 (6 bases). V shed 4 bases and J shed 5 bases, with 15 bases lying between them. CDR1 MDHEN and CDR2 SYDVKM come from the germline V gene. There are 14 residues in the CDR3. In DNA form, the CDR3 reads TGTGCCAGCAGTTCCTCCTGGACAGCCCACGAGCAGTACTTC. This codes for CASSSSWTAHEQYF.

This clone was recorded a few times. The gene calls are TRBV5-1 and TRBJ2-2, with D hard to call. Germline V gene lookup returns CDR1 SGHRS and CDR2 YFSETQ. Trimming stripped 0 bases from V and 1 base from J, with 4 bases between. The CDR3 extends over 14 amino acids. CDR3 bases: TGCGCCAGCAGCTTGGTACAGAACACCGGGGAGCTGTTTTTT. This gives the protein CASSLVQNTGELFF. Combining the CDR3 with reference TRBV5-1 and TRBJ2-2 gives the whole variable domain KAGVTQTPRYLIKTRGQQVTLSCSPISGHRSVSWYQQTPGQGLQFLFEYFSETQRNKGNFPGRFSGRQFSNSRSEMNVSTLELGDSALYLCASSLVQNTGELFFGEGSRLTVL.